This T cell receptor (beta chain) comes out of a study of T-cell reconstitution after alpha-beta-depleted transplantation in children (dated by TCRdb to the mid-2010s). Context from the whole study: The study quantitatively tracked T-cell immune reconstitution after TCRalphabeta/CD19-depleted allogeneic hematopoietic cell transplantation in children using TCR repertoire profiling. What the study reported, not specific to this receptor: Apparently early alphabetaT-cell count recovery about two months after transplant reportedly relied on only several hundred rapidly expanded clones derived from non-depleted graft cells. In some patients, the high TCRbeta diversity seen at day 60 was put down to recipient T cells and intrathymic progenitors that had survived conditioning. Over subsequent months, a decline in hyperexpanded clone frequencies was noted, and after one year, T-cell counts and TCRbeta diversity were mostly ascribed to newly produced T cells.

From a lookup of the germline V gene, CDR1 and CDR2 are MNHEY and SVGEGT. The CDR3, cysteine through phenylalanine, is 12 amino acids long. Only the CDR3 region is kept as DNA, spanning 36 bases read in frame from base 1. V is cut by 0 bases and J by 7 bases, and the space between the germline ends is 6 bases. The library was produced with PCR. These reads were obtained on an Illumina HiSeq 2500. TCR libraries were prepared with molecular barcoding, using unique molecular identifiers to normalize TCRbeta repertoire quantification. The public reads were reprocessed in TCRdb via fastp at Q25 and MiXCR, keeping in-frame beta chains. Duplicate CDR3 protein sequences are folded into a single record with the most common DNA and genes. The sample table holds around 130,000 distinct CDR3 sequences, of which around a tenth were seen once. The ten largest clones capture approximately 25% of the sample. This clonotype has more than one count but fewer than ten. The antigen it binds to is not known. Per-base qualities were not stored, and no clone one base away is much larger.

What the treatment or condition label conveys for this sample: allogeneic hematopoietic cell transplantation with graft depleted of TCRalphabeta T cells and CD19 B cells. Transplant recipients were children who received TCRalphabeta/CD19-depleted allogeneic hematopoietic cell grafts. The input for sequencing was PBMCs, mostly from graft donor cells, taken 180 days after TCRalphabeta/CD19-depleted stem cell transplant. The TCR comes from a girl under three years old who had a stem cell transplant for combined immunodeficiency, so the T cells may come from the graft donor. The sequence links TRBV6-2 or TRBV6-3 to TRBJ2-5, with no D gene named confidently. The DNA is as follows: TGTGCCAGCAGTTACTCCCCAGGGACCCAGTACTTC. The encoded protein is CASSYSPGTQYF.